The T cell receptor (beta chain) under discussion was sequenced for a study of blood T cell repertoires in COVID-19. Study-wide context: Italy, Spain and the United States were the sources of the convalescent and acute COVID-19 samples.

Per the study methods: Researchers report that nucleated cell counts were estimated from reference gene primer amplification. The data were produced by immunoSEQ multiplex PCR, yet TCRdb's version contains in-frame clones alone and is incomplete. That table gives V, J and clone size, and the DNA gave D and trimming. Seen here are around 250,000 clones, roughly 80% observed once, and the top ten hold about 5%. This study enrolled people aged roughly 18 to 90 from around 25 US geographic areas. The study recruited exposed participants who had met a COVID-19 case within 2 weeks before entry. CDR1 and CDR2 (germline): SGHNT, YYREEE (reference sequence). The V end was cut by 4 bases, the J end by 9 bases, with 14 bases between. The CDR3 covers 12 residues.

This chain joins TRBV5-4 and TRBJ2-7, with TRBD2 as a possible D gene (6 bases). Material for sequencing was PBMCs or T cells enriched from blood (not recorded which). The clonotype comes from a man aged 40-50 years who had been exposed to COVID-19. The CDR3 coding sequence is TGTGCCAGCAGCCTCCTGGAGGGCCCGCAGTACTTC. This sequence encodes CASSLLEGPQYF.